Following are 17 T cell receptor beta chains from one sample sequenced in a study of shared clonotypes between healthy human individuals. Data came from immunoSEQ multiplex PCR; TCRdb stores just in-frame clones and leaves some out. The sample has roughly 1,500,000 clones, about 98% seen once. The material sequenced was naive CD4+ T cells sorted from blood. Regarding subset: CD45RA+ positively selected. The receptor set was obtained from a man younger than 40 in good health.

J is TRBJ1-1 and V is TRBV14; a weak D match, TRBD1 (5 bases). Germline V gene sequence: CDR1 SGHDN, CDR2 FVKESK. The CDR3 is made up of 17 amino acids. V shed 0 bases and J shed 4 bases, with 18 bases lying between them. CDR3 residues: CASSQDWSGGVVTEAFF. CDR3 in DNA: TGTGCCAGCAGCCAAGATTGGTCCGGGGGGGTTGTCACTGAAGCTTTCTTT.

In DNA form, the CDR3 reads TGTGCCAGCCCCTCGGACACCGGGGAGCTGTTTTTT. This gives the protein CASPSDTGELFF. The V and J genes are TRBV28 and TRBJ2-2, with D unresolved. Trimming cost V 8 bases and J 3 bases, with 7 bases left between them. In germline, CDR1 is MDHEN, CDR2 SYDVKM. The CDR3 has 12 residues. Together with reference TRBV28 and TRBJ2-2, the CDR3 gives the full variable domain: DVKVTQSSRYLVKRTGEKVFLECVQDMDHENMFWYRQDPGLGLRLIYFSYDVKMKEKGDIPEGYSVSREKKERFSLILESASTNQTSMYLCASPSDTGELFFGEGSRLTVL.

Remarks on this clone: The same CDR3 is also encoded by other DNA sequences in this sample. The genes are TRBV11-2 and TRBJ2-7; no clear D gene. This CDR3 region has 13 residues. Trimming removed 1 base at V and 3 bases at J, with 7 bases between. Per the germline V gene, CDR1 is SGHAT and CDR2 is FQNNGV. CDR3 protein: CASSLGGSYEQYF. Here the CDR3 DNA reads TGTGCCAGCAGCTTAGGAGGCAGCTACGAGCAGTACTTC.

This chain joins TRBV7-2 and TRBJ2-1, with D unclear. The V gene's germline CDR1 is SGHTA and CDR2 FQGNSA. The CDR3 sequence is 13 residues long. V lost 0 bases and J 2 bases, leaving 2 bases between the germline ends. CDR3 sequence: CASSLAAYNEQFF. The CDR3 bases are TGTGCCAGCAGCTTAGCAGCCTACAATGAGCAGTTCTTC.

The chain couples TRBV18 to TRBJ2-7; 7 bases are shared with TRBD1. The germline V gene has CDR1 KGHSH and CDR2 LQKENI. V shed 3 bases and J 2 bases; nucleotides not matched to a gene: 7. The CDR3 contains 15 residues. CDR3 DNA: TGTGCCAGCTCACCCGACTCGACAGGGACCTACGAGCAGTACTTC. This encodes CASSPDSTGTYEQYF.

V usage is TRBV7-9 and J usage is TRBJ2-1; the D is unclear. The CDR3 extends over 13 amino acids. Between the trimmed V and J ends, which lost 6 bases and 0 bases, there was a span of 6 bases. Germline-derived CDR1 and CDR2 are SEHNR and FQNEAQ (reference sequence). The DNA of the CDR3 is TGTGCCAGCAGACCCAGCTCCTACAATGAGCAGTTCTTC. Translation gives CASRPSSYNEQFF.

The gene calls are TRBV21-1 and TRBJ2-7; the D call TRBD2 from the table was never checked on the DNA. TRBV21-1 is a listed pseudogene. CDR3 size: 22 residues. CDR3 sequence: CASPPNRLAGVLHPKVNNEQYF. As DNA, the CDR3 is TGTGCCAGCCCCCCCAACCGGCTAGCGGGAGTTTTACACCCTAAGGTTAACAACGAGCAGTACTTC.

The gene calls are TRBV7-2 and TRBJ1-4, with D perhaps TRBD1 (6 bases). Germline V gene data show CDR1 as SGHTA and CDR2 as FQGNSA. Trimming shortened V by 2 bases and J by 8 bases, and 18 bases separated the two germline ends. This CDR3 contains 16 residues. The CDR3 spells CASSLIPTGLHEKLFF. The CDR3 coding sequence is TGTGCCAGCAGCTTAATCCCGACAGGTCTCCACGAAAAACTGTTTTTT. The whole variable domain, filled in from reference TRBV7-2 and TRBJ1-4, reads GAGVSQSPSNKVTEKGKDVELRCDPISGHTALYWYRQSLGQGLEFLIYFQGNSAPDKSGLPSDRFSAERTGGSVSTLTIQRTQQEDSAVYLCASSLIPTGLHEKLFFGSGTQLSVL.

About this clone: The sample contains more than one DNA sequence encoding this CDR3. The V call is TRBV6-5, the J call TRBJ1-3; D not certain. The CDR3 is made up of 11 amino acids. Deletions cut 2 bases from V and 7 bases from J, with 3 bases between. Germline lookup yields CDR1 MNHEY and CDR2 SVGAGI. The CDR3 reads CASSYGNTIYF. CDR3 DNA: TGTGCCAGCAGTTACGGGAACACCATATATTTT.

The chain joins TRBV29-1 to TRBJ2-1; 15 positions agree with TRBD2. Germline CDR1 SQVTM, CDR2 ANQGSEA. The J segment lost 6 bases and the V segment lost 4 bases, leaving 7 bases of the junction unmatched. This CDR3 contains 16 residues. The CDR3 loop is CSVGTSGRAPRNEQFF. The CDR3 DNA is TGCAGCGTTGGGACTAGCGGGAGGGCGCCTCGCAATGAGCAGTTCTTC.

The gene calls are TRBV7-9 and TRBJ1-1; D is perhaps TRBD1 (5 bases). The germline V and J ends were trimmed by 6 bases and 3 bases, with 17 bases remaining between them. Per the germline V gene, CDR1 is SEHNR and CDR2 is FQNEAQ (reference sequence). The CDR3 totals 15 residues. The CDR3 bases are TGTGCCAGCAGTACCCGTTGGGAGGGGTACACTGAAGCTTTCTTT. Its protein product is CASSTRWEGYTEAFF.

V usage is TRBV10-3 and J usage is TRBJ2-3; 8 bases align to TRBD1. Trimming removed 4 bases from V and 11 bases from J; junction bases left unmatched: 2. The CDR3 length is 11 residues. Germline V gene lookup returns CDR1 ENHRY and CDR2 SYGVKD. The CDR3 region is CAISAGTGQYF. The CDR3 nucleotides read TGTGCCATCAGTGCCGGGACAGGGCAGTATTTT.

The chain uses TRBV7-8 and TRBJ2-3; D gene unclear. The CDR3 totals 14 residues. The ends were cut back, 1 base at V and 1 base at J, with 6 bases in the middle. Germline lookup yields CDR1 SGHVS and CDR2 FQNEAQ. The CDR3 here is CASSLVWGTDTQYF. The CDR3 DNA is TGTGCCAGCAGCTTAGTATGGGGCACAGATACGCAGTATTTT.

This CDR3 reads CASSLEGGNQPQHF. The CDR3 nucleotides are TGTGCCAGCAGCTTGGAAGGGGGCAATCAGCCCCAGCATTTT. This chain connects TRBV5-5 to TRBJ1-5, with a possible D match to TRBD1 (5 bases). The V gene's germline CDR1 is SGHKS and CDR2 YYEKEE (reference sequence). V gave up 0 bases and J gave up 2 bases, with 6 bases separating them. This CDR3 is 14 amino acids long.

The gene calls are TRBV4-3 and TRBJ2-7; D ambiguous. Germline values: CDR1 LGHNA, CDR2 YSLEER. V shed 3 bases and J shed 3 bases, with 9 bases lying between them. CDR3 size: 13 residues. CDR3 loop: CASSQAVFYEQYF. CDR3 DNA: TGCGCCAGCAGCCAGGCGGTTTTCTACGAGCAGTACTTC.

As DNA, the CDR3 is TGTGCCAGCAGCTTAGCCCCGGGACAACTCGCAGATACGCAGTATTTT. Its translation: CASSLAPGQLADTQYF. The chain has TRBV7-6 and TRBJ2-3; the D gene is possibly TRBD1 (6 bases). The V end lost 0 bases, the J end lost 4 bases, and 14 bases lay between the germline ends. The CDR3 loop spans 16 amino acids. CDR1 and CDR2 (germline): SGHVS, FNYEAQ.

The gene calls are TRBV29-1 and TRBJ2-5; the D gene is possibly TRBD1 (6 bases). CDR1 is SQVTM, CDR2 ANQGSEA, per germline. This CDR3 spans 13 amino acids. V dropped 7 bases and J dropped 1 base, with 13 bases sitting between them. CDR3: CSAGDRVQETQYF. Here the CDR3 DNA reads TGCAGCGCAGGGGATAGGGTCCAAGAGACCCAGTACTTC. Based on the CDR3 plus reference TRBV29-1 and TRBJ2-5, the full variable domain is SAVISQKPSRDICQRGTSLTIQCQVDSQVTMMFWYRQQPGQSLTLIATANQGSEATYESGFVIDKFPISRPNLTFSTLTVSNMSPEDSSIYLCSAGDRVQETQYFGPGTRLLVL.